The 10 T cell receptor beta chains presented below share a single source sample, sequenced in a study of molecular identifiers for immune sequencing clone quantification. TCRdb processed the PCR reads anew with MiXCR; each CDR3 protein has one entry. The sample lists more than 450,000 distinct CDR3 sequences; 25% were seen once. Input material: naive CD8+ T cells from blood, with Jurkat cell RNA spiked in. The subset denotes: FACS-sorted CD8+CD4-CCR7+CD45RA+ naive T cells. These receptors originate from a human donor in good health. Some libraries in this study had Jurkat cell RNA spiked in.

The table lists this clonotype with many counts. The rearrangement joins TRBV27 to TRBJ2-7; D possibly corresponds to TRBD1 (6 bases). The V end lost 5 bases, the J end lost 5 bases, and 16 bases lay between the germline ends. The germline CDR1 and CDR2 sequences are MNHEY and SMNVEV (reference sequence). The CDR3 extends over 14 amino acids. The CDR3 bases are TGTGCCAGCAGTCCCGCGGCAGGGGTCCACGAGCAGTACTTC. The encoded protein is CASSPAAGVHEQYF.

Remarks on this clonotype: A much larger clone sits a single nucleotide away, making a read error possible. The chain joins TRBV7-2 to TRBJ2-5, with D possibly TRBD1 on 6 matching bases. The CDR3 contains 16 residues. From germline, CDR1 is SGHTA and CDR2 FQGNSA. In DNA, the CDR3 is TGTGCCAGCAGCGCCCGGGACACCTGGTACCAAGAGCCCCAGTACTTC. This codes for CASSARDTWYQEPQYF.

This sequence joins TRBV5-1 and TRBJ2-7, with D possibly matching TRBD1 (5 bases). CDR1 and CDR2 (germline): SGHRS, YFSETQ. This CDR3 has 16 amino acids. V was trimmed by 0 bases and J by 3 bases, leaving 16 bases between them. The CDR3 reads CASSLALSGQGYEQYF. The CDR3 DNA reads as TGCGCCAGCAGCTTGGCCTTGTCAGGGCAGGGCTACGAGCAGTACTTC.

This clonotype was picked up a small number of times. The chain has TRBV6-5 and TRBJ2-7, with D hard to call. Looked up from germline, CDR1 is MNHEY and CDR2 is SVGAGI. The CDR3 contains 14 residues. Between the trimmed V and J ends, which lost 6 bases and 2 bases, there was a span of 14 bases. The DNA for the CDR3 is TGTGCCAGCAGGCCCGACACCCATCCCTACGAGCAGTACTTC. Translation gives CASRPDTHPYEQYF.

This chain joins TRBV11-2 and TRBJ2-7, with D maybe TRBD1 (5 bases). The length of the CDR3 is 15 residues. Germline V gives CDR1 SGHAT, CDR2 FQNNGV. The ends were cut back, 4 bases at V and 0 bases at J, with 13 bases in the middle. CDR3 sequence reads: CASSYETVSSYEQYF. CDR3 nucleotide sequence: TGTGCCAGCAGCTACGAGACAGTTAGCTCCTACGAGCAGTACTTC. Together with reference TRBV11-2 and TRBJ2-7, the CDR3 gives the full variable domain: EAGVAQSPRYKIIEKRQSVAFWCNPISGHATLYWYQQILGQGPKLLIQFQNNGVVDDSQLPKDRFSAERLKGVDSTLKIQPAKLEDSAVYLCASSYETVSSYEQYFGPGTRLTVT.

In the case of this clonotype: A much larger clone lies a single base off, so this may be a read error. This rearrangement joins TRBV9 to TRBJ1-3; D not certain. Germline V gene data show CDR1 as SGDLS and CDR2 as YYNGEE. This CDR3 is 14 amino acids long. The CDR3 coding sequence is TGTGCCAGCAGCGCCGTGAGCTCTGGAGACACCATATATTTT. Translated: CASSAVSSGDTIYF.

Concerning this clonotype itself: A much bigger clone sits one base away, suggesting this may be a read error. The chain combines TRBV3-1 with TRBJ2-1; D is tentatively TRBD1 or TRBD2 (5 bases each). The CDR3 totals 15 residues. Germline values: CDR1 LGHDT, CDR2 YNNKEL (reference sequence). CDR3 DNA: TGTGCCAGCACCTCCGGGACCATCATATACAATGAGCGGTTCTTC. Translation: CASTSGTIIYNERFF.

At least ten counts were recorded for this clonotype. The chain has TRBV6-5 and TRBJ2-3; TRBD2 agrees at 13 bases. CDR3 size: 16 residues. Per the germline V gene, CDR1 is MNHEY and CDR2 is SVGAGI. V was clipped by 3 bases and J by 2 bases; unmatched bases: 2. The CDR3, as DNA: TGTGCCAGCAGTTATGGGACTAGCGGGGCCACAGATACGCAGTATTTT. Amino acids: CASSYGTSGATDTQYF.

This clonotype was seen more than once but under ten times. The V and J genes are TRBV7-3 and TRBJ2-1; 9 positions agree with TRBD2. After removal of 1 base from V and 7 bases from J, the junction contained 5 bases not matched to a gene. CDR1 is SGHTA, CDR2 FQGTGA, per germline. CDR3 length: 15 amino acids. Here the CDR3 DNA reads TGTGCCAGCAGCTTAAAGCGGGAGGTGGTAAATGAGCAGTTCTTC. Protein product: CASSLKREVVNEQFF.

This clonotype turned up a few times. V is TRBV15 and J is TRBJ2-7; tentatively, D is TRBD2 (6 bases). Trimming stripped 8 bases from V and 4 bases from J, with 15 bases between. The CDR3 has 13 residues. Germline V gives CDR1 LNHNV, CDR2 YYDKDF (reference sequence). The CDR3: CATHGGGAYEQYF. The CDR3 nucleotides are TGTGCCACCCACGGGGGAGGCGCGTACGAGCAGTACTTC.